The entry below describes one T cell receptor (beta chain). What it binds is unknown. This sample is drawn from a study of CD8+ T cells in alopecia areata. There are 15 residues in the CDR3. V was pared by 2 bases and J by 8 bases, with 13 bases between. The germline gives CDR1 MNHNS, CDR2 SASEGT. Sequencing templates came from extracted RNA that was reverse transcribed into cDNA. The data were produced by immunoSEQ multiplex PCR, yet TCRdb's version contains in-frame clones alone and is incomplete. The table records about 180,000 clones, 50% to 75% of them present only once. Stated treatment: oral pan-JAK inhibitor, 5-10 mg twice daily. Individuals with alopecia areata gave both lesional scalp punch biopsies and peripheral blood for collection. Cell sorting was applied to PBMCs, and CD4+ and CD8+ T cells were collected. General study findings and limits: Uncertain still, given a single nonresponder, is whether baseline CD8+ expansion links to response. Scalp clonality and expanded CD8+ clones among the top 100 showed significant decreases with tofacitinib.

Sequenced material: CD4+ T cells sorted from blood, taken at approximately week 56, from a patient treated with tofacitinib. This clonotype originated in a human donor with alopecia areata. The rearrangement uses TRBV6-1 and TRBJ1-6; D not resolved. In DNA, the CDR3 is TGTGCCAGCAGTGAACTTGGACGCGTAGATTCACCCCTCCACTTT. Translation: CASSELGRVDSPLHF.